This T cell receptor (beta chain) was profiled in a study of blood T cell repertoires in COVID-19. For the study at large: Sites across the United States, Italy and Spain contributed samples from acute and convalescent COVID-19. The analysed material was cDNA or gDNA that came from T cells, B-cell-depleted T cells, or PBMCs.

The trim removed 2 bases at V and 8 bases at J, leaving 7 bases unmatched. The CDR3 sequence is 15 residues long. The germline V gene has CDR1 SEHNR and CDR2 FQNEAQ (reference sequence). This clone was detected once. Original processing methods: Using reference gene primer amplification, nucleated cell counts were estimated. Assay used: immunoSEQ multiplex PCR; TCRdb lists only in-frame clones, some missing. V, J and clone size are taken as reported in that table, and D and trimming were inferred from the DNA itself. The sample lists about 140,000 clones, 76% occurring once. Sequencing input: peripheral blood. The TCR comes from a woman older than 75 with active or convalescent COVID-19. The chain links TRBV7-9 to TRBJ2-1; 9 bases align to TRBD2. The CDR3 sequence is CASSLRGRVLDEQFF. In DNA, the CDR3 is TGTGCCAGCAGCTTACGCGGGAGGGTTCTGGATGAGCAGTTCTTC.